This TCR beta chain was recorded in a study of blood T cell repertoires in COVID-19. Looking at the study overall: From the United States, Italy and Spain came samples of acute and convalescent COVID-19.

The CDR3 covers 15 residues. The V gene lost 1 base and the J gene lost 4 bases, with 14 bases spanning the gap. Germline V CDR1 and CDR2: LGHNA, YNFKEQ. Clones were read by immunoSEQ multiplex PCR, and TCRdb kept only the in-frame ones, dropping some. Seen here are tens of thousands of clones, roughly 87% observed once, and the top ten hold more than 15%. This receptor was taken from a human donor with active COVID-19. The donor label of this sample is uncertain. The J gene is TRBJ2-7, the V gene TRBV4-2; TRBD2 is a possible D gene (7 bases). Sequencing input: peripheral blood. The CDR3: CASSQVSGGHYEQYF. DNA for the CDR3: TGTGCCAGCAGCCAAGTTTCGGGGGGCCATTACGAGCAGTACTTC.